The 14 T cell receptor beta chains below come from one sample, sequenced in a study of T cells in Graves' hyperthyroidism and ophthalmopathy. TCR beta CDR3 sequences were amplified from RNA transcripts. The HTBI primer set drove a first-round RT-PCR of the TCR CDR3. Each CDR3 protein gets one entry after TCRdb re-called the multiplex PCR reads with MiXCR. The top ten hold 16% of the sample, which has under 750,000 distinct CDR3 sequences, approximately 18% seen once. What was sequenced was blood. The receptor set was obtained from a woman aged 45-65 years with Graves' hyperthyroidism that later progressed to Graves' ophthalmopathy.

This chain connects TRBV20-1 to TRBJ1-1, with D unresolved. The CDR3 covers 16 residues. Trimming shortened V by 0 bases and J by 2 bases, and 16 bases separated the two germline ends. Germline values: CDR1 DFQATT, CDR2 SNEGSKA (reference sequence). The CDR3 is CSARDPNKSFNTEAFF. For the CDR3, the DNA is TGCAGTGCTAGAGACCCCAACAAGAGTTTTAACACTGAAGCTTTCTTT.

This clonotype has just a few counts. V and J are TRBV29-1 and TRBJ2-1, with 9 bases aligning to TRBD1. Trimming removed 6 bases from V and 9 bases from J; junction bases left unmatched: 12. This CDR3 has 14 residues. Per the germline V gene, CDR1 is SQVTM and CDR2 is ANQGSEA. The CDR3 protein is CSVDGQGNNGEQFF. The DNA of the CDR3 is TGCAGCGTCGACGGACAGGGGAATAATGGTGAGCAGTTCTTC.

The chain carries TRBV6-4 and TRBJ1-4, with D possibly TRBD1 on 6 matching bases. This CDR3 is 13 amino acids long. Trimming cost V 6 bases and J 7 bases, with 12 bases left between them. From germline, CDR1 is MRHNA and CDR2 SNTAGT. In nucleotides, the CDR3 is TGTGCCAGCAGAAAGGACAGCCCTGAAAAACTGTTTTTT. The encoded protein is CASRKDSPEKLFF.

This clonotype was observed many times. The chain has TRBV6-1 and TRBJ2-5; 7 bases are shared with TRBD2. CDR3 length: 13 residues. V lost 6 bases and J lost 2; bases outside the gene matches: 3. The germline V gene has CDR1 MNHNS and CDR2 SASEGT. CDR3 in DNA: TGTGCCAGCAGGATTAGCGGGCAAGAGACCCAGTACTTC. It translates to CASRISGQETQYF.

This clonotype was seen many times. As DNA, the CDR3 is TGCGCCAGCAGCGGAACAGGGGGACTAAACAATGAGCAGTTCTTC. Translated: CASSGTGGLNNEQFF. The V gene is TRBV5-1, the J gene TRBJ2-1; a weak D match, TRBD1 (8 bases). Germline CDR1 is SGHRS and CDR2 is YFSETQ. Trimming pared 4 bases from V and 5 bases from J, leaving 16 bases between. The CDR3 is 15 residues long. Based on the CDR3 plus reference TRBV5-1 and TRBJ2-1, the full variable domain is KAGVTQTPRYLIKTRGQQVTLSCSPISGHRSVSWYQQTPGQGLQFLFEYFSETQRNKGNFPGRFSGRQFSNSRSEMNVSTLELGDSALYLCASSGTGGLNNEQFFGPGTRLTVL.

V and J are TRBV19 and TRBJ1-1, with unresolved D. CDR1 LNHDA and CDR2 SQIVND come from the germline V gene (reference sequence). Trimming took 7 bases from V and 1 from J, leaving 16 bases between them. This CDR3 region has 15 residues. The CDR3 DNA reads TGTGCCAGTAAAAGGGATCGGCAGACGAACACTGAAGCTTTCTTT. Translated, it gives CASKRDRQTNTEAFF.

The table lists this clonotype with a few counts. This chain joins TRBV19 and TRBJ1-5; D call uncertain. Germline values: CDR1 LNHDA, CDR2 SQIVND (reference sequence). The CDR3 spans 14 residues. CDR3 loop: CAAGPDLSNQPQHF. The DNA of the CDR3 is TGTGCTGCGGGTCCCGACCTTAGCAATCAGCCCCAGCATTTT.

As DNA, the CDR3 is TGTGCCAGCAGCCGACGGACAGGGGAGGGAGAGACCCAGTACTTC. Translating gives CASSRRTGEGETQYF. The rearrangement links TRBV7-3 to TRBJ2-5, with 9 bases identical to TRBD1. The CDR3 contains 15 residues. Germline V gives CDR1 SGHTA, CDR2 FQGTGA. J gave up 4 bases and V 5 bases, and 8 bases lay outside the gene matches.

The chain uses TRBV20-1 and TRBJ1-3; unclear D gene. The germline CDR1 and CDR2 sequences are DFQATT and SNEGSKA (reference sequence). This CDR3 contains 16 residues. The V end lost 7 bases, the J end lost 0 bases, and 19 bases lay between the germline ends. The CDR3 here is CSVASGSRSSGNTIYF. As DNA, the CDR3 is TGCAGTGTGGCTTCTGGGAGCCGAAGCTCTGGAAACACCATATATTTT.

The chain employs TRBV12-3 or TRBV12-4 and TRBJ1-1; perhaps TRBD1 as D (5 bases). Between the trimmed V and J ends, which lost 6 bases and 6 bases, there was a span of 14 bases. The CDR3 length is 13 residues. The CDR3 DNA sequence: TGTGCCAGCAGCCTGCGGGGGTCGGCTGAAGCTTTCTTT. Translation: CASSLRGSAEAFF.

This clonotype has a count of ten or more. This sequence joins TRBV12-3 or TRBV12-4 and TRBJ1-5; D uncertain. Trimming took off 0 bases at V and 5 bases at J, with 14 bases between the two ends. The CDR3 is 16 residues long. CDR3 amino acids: CASSLAIGSGDQPQHF. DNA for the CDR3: TGTGCCAGCAGTTTAGCGATAGGGAGCGGTGATCAGCCCCAGCATTTT.

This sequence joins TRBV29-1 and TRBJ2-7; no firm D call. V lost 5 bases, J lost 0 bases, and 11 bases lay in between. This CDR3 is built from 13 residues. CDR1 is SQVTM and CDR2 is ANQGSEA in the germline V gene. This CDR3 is CSVRLASSYEQYF. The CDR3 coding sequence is TGCAGCGTTCGCCTCGCCAGCTCCTACGAGCAGTACTTC.

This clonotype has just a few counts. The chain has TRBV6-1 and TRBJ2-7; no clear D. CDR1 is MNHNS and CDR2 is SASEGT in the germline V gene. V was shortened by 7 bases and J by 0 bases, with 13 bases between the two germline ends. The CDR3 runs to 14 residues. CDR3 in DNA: TGTGCCAGCACGGTCAGAGACGGCTCCTACGAGCAGTACTTC. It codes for CASTVRDGSYEQYF.

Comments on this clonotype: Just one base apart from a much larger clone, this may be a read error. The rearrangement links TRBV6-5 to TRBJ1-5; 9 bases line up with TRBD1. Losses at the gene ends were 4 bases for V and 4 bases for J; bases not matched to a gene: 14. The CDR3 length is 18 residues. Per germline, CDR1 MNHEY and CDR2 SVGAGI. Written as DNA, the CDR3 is TGTGCCAGCAGTTGCAGCTTGGGACAGGGCGTACCAAATCAGCCCCAGCATTTT. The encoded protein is CASSCSLGQGVPNQPQHF.